This T cell receptor beta chain was documented in a study of Tregs in tolerant kidney transplant recipients. The CDR3 has 13 residues. The germline V gene has CDR1 SEHNR and CDR2 FQNEAQ (reference sequence). V was pared by 1 base and J by 4 bases, with 4 bases between. The table came from immunoSEQ multiplex PCR; TCRdb's copy has only in-frame clones and leaves some out. In the table there are 98,000 or so clones, around 87% of which are singletons. V gene TRBV7-9 combines with J gene TRBJ2-2; the D is unclear. The sample was CD4+ T cells from blood, taken before the transplant. This receptor was obtained from a human donor who received a combined kidney and bone marrow transplant. The CDR3 DNA reads as TGTGCCAGCAGCTTAGGTAGCACCGGGGAGCTGTTTTTT. Amino acids: CASSLGSTGELFF.